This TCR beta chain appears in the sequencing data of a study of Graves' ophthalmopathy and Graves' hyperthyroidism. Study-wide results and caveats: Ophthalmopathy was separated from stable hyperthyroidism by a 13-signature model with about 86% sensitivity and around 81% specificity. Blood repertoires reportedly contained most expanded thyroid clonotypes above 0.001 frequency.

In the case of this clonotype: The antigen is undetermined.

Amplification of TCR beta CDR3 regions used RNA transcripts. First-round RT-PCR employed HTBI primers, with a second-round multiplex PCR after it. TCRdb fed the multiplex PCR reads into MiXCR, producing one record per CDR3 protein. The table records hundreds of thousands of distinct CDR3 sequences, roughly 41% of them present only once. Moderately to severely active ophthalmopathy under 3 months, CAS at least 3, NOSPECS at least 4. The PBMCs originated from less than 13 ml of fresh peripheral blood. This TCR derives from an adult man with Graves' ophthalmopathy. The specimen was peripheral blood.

Written as DNA, the CDR3 is TGTGCCAGCAGTCCAACGAACGACAGGGGGCTTCCGGAAAAACTGTTTTTT. It codes for CASSPTNDRGLPEKLFF. The chain employs TRBV25-1 and TRBJ1-4; TRBD1 matches 10 bases. Trimming cost V 5 bases and J 8 bases; bases outside gene matches: 14. The CDR3 is 17 amino acids. The germline V gene encodes CDR1 MGHDK and CDR2 SYGVNS.